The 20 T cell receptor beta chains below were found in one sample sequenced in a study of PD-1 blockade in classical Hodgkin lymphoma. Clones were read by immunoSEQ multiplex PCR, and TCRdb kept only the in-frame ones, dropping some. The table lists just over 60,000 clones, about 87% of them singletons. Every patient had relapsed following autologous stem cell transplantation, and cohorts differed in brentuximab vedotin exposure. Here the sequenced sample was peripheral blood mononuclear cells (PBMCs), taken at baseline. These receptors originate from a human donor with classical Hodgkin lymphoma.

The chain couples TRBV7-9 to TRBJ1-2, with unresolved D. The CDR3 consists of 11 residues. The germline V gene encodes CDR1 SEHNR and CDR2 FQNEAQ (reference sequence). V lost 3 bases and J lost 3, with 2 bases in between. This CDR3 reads CASSFDYGYTF. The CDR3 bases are TGTGCCAGCAGCTTCGACTATGGCTACACCTTC.

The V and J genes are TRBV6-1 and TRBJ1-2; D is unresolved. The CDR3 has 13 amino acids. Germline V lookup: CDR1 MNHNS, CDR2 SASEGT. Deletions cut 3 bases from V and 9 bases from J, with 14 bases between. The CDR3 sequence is CASSEVAGRSYTF. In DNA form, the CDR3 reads TGTGCCAGCAGTGAGGTCGCAGGCCGGAGCTACACCTTC.

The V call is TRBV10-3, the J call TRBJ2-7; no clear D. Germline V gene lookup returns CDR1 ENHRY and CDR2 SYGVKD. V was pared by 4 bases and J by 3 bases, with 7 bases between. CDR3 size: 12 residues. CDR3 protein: CAISGVDYEQYF. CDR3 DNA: TGTGCCATCAGTGGGGTCGACTACGAGCAGTACTTC.

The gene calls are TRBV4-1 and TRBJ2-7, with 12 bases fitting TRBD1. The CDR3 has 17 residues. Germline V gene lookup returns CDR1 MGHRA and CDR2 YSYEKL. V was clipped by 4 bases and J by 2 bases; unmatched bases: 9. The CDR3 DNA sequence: TGCGCCAGCAGCCCCTCCCCCGGGACAGGGGGCACCTACGAGCAGTACTTC. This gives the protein CASSPSPGTGGTYEQYF.

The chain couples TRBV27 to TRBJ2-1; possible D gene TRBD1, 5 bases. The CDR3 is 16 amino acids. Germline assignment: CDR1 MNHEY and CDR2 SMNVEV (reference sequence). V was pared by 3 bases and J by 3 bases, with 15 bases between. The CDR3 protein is CASSFRRVSSYNEQFF. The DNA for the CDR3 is TGTGCCAGCAGTTTCCGCAGGGTCAGCAGCTACAATGAGCAGTTCTTC.

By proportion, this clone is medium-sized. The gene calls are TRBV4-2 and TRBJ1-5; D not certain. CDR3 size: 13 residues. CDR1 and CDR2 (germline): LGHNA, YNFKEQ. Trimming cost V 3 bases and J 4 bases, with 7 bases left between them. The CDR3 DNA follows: TGTGCCAGCAGCCAGGCGCGGAATCAGCCCCAGCATTTT. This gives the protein CASSQARNQPQHF.

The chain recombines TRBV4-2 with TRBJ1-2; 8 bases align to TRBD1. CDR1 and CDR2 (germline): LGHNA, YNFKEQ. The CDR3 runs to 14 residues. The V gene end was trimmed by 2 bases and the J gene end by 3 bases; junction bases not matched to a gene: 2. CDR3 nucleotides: TGTGCCAGCAGCCAAACACAGGGGGACTATGGCTACACCTTC. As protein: CASSQTQGDYGYTF.

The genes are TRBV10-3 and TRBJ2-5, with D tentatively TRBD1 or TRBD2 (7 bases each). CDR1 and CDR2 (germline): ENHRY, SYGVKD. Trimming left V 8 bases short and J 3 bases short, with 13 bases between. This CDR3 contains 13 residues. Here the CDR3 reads CAIGEGAEETQYF. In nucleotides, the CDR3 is TGTGCCATCGGGGAGGGGGCGGAAGAGACCCAGTACTTC.

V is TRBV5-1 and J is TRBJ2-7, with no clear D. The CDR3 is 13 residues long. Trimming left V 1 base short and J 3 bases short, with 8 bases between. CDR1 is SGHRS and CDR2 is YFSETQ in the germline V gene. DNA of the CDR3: TGCGCCAGCAGCTTGTGGCGGAGCTACGAGCAGTACTTC. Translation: CASSLWRSYEQYF.

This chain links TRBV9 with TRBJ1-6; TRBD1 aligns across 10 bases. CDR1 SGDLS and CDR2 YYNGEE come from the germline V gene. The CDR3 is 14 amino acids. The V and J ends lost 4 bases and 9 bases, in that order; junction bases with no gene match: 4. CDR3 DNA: TGTGCCAGCAGCCCGGACAGGGGGAGTTCACCCCTCCACTTT. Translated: CASSPDRGSSPLHF.

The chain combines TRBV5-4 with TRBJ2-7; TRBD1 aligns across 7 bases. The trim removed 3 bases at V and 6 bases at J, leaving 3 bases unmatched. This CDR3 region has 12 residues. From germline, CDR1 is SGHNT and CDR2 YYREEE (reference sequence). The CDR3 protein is CASSSGQPEQYF. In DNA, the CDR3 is TGTGCCAGCAGCTCGGGACAGCCCGAGCAGTACTTC.

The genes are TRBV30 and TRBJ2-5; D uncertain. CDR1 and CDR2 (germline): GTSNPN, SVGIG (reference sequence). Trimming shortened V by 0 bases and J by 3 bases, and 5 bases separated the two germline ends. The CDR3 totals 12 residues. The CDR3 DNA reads TGTGCCTGGAGTGTACTGGAAGAGACCCAGTACTTC. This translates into CAWSVLEETQYF. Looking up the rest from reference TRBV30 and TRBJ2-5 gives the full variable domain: SQTIHQWPATLVQPVGSPLSLECTVEGTSNPNLYWYRQAAGRGLQLLFYSVGIGQISSEVPQNLSASRPQDRQFILSSKKLLLSDSGFYLCAWSVLEETQYFGPGTRLLVL.

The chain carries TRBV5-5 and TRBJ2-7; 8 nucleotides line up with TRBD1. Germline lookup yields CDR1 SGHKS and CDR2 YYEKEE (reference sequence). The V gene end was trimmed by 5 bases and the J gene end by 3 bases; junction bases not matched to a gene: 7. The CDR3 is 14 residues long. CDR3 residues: CASRTGTGDYEQYF. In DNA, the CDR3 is TGTGCCAGCAGGACCGGGACAGGAGACTACGAGCAGTACTTC.

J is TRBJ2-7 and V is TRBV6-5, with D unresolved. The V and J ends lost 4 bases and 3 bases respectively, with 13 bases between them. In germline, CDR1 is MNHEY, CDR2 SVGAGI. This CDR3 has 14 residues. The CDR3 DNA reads TGTGCCAGCAGTTCGTCGACGACCCTCTACGAGCAGTACTTC. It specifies CASSSSTTLYEQYF.

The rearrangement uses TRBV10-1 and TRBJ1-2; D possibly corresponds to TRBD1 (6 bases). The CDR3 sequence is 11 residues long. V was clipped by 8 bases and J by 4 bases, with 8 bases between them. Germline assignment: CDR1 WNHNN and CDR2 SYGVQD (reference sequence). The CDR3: CASRGGYGYTF. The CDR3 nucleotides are TGCGCCAGCCGAGGGGGCTATGGCTACACCTTC.

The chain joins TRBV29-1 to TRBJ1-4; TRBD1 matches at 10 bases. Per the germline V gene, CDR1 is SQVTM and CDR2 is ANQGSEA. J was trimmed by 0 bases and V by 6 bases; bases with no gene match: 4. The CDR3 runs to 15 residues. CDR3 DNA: TGCAGCGTCGCAGGGACAGGGGCAACTAATGAAAAACTGTTTTTT. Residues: CSVAGTGATNEKLFF.

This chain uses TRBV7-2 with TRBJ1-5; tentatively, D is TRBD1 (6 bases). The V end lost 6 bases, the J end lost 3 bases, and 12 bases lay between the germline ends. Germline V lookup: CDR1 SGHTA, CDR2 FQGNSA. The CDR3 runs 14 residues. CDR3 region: CASSQQGNNQPQHF. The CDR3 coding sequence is TGTGCCAGCAGTCAACAGGGAAACAATCAGCCCCAGCATTTT.

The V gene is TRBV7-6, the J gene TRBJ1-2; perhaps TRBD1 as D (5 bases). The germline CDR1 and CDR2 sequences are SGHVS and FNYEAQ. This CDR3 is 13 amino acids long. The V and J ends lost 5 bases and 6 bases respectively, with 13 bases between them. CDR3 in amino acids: CASSPAGGDGYTF. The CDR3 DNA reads TGTGCCAGCAGCCCGGCCGGGGGGGATGGCTACACCTTC.

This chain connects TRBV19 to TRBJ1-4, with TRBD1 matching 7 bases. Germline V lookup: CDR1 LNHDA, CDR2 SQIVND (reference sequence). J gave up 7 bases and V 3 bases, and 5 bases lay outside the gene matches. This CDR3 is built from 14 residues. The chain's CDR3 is CASSIGGGIEKLFF. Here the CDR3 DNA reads TGTGCCAGTAGTATCGGAGGGGGCATTGAAAAACTGTTTTTT.

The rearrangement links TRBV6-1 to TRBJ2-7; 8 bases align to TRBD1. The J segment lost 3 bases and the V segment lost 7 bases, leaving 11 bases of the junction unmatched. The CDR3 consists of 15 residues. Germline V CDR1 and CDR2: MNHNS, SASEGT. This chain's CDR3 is CASTGFGTGIYEQYF. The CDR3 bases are TGTGCCAGCACCGGGTTCGGGACAGGCATCTACGAGCAGTACTTC.